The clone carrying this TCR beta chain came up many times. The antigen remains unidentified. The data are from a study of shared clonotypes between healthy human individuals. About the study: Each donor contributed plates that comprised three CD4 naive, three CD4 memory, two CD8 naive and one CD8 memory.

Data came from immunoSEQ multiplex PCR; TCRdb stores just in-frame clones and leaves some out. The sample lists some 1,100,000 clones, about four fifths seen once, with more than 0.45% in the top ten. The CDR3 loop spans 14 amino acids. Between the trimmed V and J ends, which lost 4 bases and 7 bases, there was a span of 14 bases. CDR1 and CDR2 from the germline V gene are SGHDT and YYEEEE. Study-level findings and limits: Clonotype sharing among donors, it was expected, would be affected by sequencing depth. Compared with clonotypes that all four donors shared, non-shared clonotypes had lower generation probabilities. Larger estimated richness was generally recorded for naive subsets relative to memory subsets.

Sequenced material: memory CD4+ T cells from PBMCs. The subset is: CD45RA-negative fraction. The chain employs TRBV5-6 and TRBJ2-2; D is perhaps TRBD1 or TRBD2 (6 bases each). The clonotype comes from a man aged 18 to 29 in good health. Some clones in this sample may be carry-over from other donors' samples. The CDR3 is CASSPSGGFGELFF. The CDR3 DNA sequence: TGTGCCAGCAGCCCGTCCGGGGGCTTCGGGGAGCTGTTTTTT.